This T cell receptor beta chain came from a study of blood T cells in healthy people across ages. A J-beta primer mix and a sample-barcoded 5' primer were used in a second PCR of about 6 to 12 cycles. Each CDR3 protein gets one entry after TCRdb re-called the 5' RACE reads with MiXCR. The sample has roughly 2 million distinct CDR3 sequences, about 49% seen once. CDR3 size: 17 residues. What was sequenced was blood. V usage is TRBV21-1 and J usage is TRBJ2-1; whether TRBD1, the table's D call, matches the DNA was not checked. TRBV21-1 is a listed pseudogene. The sequence derives from a woman between 35 and 50 years old in good health. The CDR3 nucleotides are TGTGCCAGCAGCACAGAGGGACGGGGAAGCTCCTACAATGAGCAGTTCTTC. Translation: CASSTEGRGSSYNEQFF.